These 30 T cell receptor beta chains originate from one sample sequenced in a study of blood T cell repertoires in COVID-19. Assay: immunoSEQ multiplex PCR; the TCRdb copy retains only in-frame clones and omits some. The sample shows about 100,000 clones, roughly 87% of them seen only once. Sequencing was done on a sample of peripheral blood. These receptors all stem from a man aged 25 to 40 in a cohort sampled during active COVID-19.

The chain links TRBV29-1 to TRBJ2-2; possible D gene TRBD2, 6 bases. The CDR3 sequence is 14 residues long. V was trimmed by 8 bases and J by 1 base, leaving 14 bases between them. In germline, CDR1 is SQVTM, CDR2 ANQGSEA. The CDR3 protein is CSTGGVKNTGELFF. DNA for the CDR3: TGCAGCACAGGAGGGGTTAAGAACACCGGGGAGCTGTTTTTT.

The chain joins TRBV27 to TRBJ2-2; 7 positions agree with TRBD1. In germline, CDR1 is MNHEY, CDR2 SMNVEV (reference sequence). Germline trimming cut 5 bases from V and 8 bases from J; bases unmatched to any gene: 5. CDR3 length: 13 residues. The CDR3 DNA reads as TGTGCCAGCAGTGCCTACAGGGGTGGGGAGCTGTTTTTT. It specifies CASSAYRGGELFF.

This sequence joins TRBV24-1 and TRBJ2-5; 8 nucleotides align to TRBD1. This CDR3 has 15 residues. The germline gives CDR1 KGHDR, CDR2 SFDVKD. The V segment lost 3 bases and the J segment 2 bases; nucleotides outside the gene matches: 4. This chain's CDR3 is CATSDPGGRQETQYF. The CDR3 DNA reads TGTGCCACCAGTGATCCAGGGGGCAGACAAGAGACCCAGTACTTC.

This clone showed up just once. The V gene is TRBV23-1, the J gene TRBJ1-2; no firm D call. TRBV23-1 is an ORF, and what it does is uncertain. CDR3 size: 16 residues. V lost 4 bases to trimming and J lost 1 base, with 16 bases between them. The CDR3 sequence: CASSRAPTEHNYGYTF. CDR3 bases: TGCGCCAGCAGTCGAGCCCCCACGGAGCATAACTATGGCTACACCTTC.

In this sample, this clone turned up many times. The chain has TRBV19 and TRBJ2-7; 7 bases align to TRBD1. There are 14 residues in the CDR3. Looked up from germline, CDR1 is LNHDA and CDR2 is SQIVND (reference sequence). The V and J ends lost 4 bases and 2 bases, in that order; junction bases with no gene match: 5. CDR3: CASSKGQSPYEQYF. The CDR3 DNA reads TGTGCCAGTAGTAAGGGACAGTCCCCCTACGAGCAGTACTTC.

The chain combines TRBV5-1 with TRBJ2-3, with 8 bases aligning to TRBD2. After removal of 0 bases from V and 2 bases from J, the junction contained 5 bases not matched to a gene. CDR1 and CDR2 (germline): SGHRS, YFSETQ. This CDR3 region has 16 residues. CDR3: CASSLGLAGLTDTQYF. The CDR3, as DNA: TGCGCCAGCAGCTTGGGGCTAGCGGGCCTCACAGATACGCAGTATTTT.

The CDR3 bases are TGCGCCAGCAGCCAAGGGAACAGGGGGCCCTACAATGAGCAGTTCTTC. It translates to CASSQGNRGPYNEQFF. The chain recombines TRBV4-3 with TRBJ2-1; 9 bases are a match to TRBD1. In germline, CDR1 is LGHNA, CDR2 YSLEER. V dropped 1 base and J dropped 2; count of bases not matched to a gene: 3. The CDR3 runs to 16 residues.

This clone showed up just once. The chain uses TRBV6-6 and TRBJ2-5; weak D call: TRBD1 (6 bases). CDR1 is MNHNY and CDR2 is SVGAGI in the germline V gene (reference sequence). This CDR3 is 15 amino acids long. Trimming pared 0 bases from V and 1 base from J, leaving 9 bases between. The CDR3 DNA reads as TGTGCCAGCAGTTACTCTACAGGGCCCCAAGAGACCCAGTACTTC. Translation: CASSYSTGPQETQYF.

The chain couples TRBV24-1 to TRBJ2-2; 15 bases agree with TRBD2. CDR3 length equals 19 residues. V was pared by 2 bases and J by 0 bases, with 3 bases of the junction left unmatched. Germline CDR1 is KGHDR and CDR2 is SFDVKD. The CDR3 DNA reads TGTGCCACCAGTGATTCGGGACTAGCGGGGGGCGCGAACACCGGGGAGCTGTTTTTT. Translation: CATSDSGLAGGANTGELFF.

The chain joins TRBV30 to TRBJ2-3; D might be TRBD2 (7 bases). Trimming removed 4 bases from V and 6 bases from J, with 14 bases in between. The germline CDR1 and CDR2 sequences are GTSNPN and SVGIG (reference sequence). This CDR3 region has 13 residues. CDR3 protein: CAWNAGARDTQYF. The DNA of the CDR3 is TGTGCCTGGAACGCGGGGGCACGGGATACGCAGTATTTT.

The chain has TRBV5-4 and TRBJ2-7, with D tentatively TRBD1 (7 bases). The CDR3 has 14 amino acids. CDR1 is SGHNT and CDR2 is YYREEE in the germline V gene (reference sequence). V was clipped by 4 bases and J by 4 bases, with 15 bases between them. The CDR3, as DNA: TGTGCCAGCAGCCCGGCAGGGGGGAAGTACGAGCAGTACTTC. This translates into CASSPAGGKYEQYF.

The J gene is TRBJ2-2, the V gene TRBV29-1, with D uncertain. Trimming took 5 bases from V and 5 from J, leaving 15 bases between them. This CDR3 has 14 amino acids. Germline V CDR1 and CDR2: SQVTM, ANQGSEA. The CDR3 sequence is CSVMERAGTGELFF. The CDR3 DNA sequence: TGCAGCGTTATGGAGCGTGCCGGAACCGGGGAGCTGTTTTTT.

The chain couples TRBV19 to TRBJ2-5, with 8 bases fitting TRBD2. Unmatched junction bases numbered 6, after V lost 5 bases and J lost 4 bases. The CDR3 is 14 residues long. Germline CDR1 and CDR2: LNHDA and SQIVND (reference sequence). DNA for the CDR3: TGTGCCAGTAGTCCCGCGGGGGGCCGAGAGACCCAGTACTTC. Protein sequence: CASSPAGGRETQYF.

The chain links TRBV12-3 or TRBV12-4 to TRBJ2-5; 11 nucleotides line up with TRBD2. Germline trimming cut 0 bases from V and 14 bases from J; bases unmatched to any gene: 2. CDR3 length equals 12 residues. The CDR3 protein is CASSLALAGGYF. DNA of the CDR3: TGTGCCAGCAGTTTAGCTCTAGCGGGGGGTTACTTC.

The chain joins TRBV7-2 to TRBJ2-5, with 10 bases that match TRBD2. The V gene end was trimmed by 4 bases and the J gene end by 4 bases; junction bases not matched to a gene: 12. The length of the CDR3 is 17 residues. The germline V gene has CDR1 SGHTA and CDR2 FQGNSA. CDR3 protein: CASSSFPSGGKLETQYF. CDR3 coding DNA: TGTGCCAGCAGCTCATTCCCTAGCGGGGGAAAGCTAGAGACCCAGTACTTC.

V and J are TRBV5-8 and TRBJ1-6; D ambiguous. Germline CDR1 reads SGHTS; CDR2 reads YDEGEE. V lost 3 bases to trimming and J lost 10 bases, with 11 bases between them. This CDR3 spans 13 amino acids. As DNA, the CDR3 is TGTGCCAGCAGCTCTAGCTTAGGGTCACCCCTCCACTTT. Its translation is CASSSSLGSPLHF.

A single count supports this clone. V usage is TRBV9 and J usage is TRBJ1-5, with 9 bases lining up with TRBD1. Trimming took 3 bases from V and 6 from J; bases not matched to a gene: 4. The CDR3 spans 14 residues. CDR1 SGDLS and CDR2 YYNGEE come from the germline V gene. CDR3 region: CASSGPGQGQPQHF. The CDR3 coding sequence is TGTGCCAGCAGCGGTCCGGGACAGGGTCAGCCCCAGCATTTT.

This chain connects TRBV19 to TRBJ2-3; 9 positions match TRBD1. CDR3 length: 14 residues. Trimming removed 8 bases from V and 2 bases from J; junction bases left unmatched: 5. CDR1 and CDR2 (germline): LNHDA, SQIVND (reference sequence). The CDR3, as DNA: TGTGCCAGTGCAGACAGGGGGTACACAGATACGCAGTATTTT. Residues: CASADRGYTDTQYF.

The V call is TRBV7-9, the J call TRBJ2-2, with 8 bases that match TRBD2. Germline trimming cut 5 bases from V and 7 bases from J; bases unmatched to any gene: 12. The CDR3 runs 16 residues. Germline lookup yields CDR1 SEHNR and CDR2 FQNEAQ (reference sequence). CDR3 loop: CASSARGGRISGELFF. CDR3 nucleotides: TGTGCCAGCAGCGCCCGGGGGGGGCGAATCAGCGGGGAGCTGTTTTTT.

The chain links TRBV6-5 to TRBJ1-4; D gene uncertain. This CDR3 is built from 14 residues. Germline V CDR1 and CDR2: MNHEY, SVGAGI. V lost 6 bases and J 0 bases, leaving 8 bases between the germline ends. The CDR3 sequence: CASSLDSTNEKLFF. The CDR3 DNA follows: TGTGCCAGCAGCTTGGACTCAACTAATGAAAAACTGTTTTTT.

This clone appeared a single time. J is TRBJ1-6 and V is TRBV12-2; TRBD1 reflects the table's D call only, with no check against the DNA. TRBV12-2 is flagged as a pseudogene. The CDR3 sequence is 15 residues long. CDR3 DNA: TGTGCAAGTCGTGATAGGACAGGGTGGAATTCACCCCTCCACTTT. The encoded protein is CASRDRTGWNSPLHF.

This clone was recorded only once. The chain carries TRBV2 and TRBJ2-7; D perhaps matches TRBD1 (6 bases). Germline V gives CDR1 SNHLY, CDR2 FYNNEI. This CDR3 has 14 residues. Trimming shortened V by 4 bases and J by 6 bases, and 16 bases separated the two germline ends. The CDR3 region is CASSADGQTAEQYF. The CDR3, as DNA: TGTGCCAGCAGTGCCGACGGACAGACGGCCGAGCAGTACTTC. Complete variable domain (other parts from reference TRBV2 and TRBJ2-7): EPEVTQTPSHQVTQMGQEVILRCVPISNHLYFYWYRQILGQKVEFLVSFYNNEISEKSEIFDDQFSVERPDGSNFTLKIRSTKLEDSAMYFCASSADGQTAEQYFGPGTRLTVT.

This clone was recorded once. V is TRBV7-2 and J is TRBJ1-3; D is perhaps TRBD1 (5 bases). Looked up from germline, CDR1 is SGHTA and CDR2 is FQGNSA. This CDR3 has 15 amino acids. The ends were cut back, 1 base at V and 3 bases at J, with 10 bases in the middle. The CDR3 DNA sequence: TGTGCCAGCAGCTTAGTCTCCAGGGTTGGAAACACCATATATTTT. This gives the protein CASSLVSRVGNTIYF.

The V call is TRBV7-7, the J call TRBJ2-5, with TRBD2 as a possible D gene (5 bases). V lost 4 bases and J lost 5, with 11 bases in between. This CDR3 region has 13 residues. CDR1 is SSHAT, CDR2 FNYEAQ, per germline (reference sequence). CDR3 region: CASSSLSVETQYF. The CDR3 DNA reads TGTGCCAGCAGCTCCCTTAGCGTCGAGACCCAGTACTTC.

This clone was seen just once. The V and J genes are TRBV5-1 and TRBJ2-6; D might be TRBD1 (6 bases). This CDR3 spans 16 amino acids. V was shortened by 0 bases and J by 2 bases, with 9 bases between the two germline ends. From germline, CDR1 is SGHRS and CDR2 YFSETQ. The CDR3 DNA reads TGCGCCAGCAGCTTGGGGAACAGGGCTGGGGCCAACGTCCTGACTTTC. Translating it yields CASSLGNRAGANVLTF.

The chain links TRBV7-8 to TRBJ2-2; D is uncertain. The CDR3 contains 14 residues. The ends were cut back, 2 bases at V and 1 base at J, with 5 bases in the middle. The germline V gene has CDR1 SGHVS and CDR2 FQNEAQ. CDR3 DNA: TGTGCCAGCAGCTTAAGACAGAACACCGGGGAGCTGTTTTTT. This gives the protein CASSLRQNTGELFF.

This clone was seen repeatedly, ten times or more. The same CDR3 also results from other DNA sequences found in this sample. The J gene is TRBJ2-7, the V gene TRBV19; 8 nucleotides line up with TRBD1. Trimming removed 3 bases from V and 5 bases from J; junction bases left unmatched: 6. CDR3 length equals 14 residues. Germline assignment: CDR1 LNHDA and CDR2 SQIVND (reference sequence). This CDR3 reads CASSIGDRGNEQYF. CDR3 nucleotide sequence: TGTGCCAGTAGTATTGGAGACAGGGGAAACGAGCAGTACTTC.

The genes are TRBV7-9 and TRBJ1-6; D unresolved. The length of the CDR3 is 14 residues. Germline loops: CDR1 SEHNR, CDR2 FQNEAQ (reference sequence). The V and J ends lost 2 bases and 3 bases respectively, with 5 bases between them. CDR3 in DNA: TGTGCCAGCAGCTTATCAGACTATAATTCACCCCTCCACTTT. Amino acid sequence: CASSLSDYNSPLHF.

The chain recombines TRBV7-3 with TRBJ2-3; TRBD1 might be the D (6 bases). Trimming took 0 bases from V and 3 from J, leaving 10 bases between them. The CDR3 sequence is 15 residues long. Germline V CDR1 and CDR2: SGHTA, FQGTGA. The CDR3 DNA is TGTGCCAGCAGCTTAACCGGCCAGGGGACAGATACGCAGTATTTT. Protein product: CASSLTGQGTDTQYF.

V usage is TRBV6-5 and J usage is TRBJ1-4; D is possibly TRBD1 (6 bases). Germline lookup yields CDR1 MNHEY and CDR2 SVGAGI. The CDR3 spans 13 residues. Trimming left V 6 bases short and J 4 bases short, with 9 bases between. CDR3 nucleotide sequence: TGTGCCAGCAGGGACAGAGTTAATGAAAAACTGTTTTTT. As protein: CASRDRVNEKLFF.